What follows are 4 T cell receptor beta chains derived from one specimen sequenced in a study of cytomegalovirus exposure and HLA in healthy donors. Use of 60 Vbeta and 13 Jbeta primers characterized the PCR. Sequencing was performed with immunoSEQ multiplex PCR; in TCRdb, only in-frame clones are kept and a portion is missing. The sample holds hundreds of thousands of clones, around 78% seen once. The sample taken for sequencing was PBMCs. The receptors here all came from a boy aged 5-17 years in good health and CMV-seronegative.

The chain uses TRBV7-2 and TRBJ2-3; TRBD2 might be the D (7 bases). The V end was cut by 7 bases, the J end by 1 base, with 18 bases between. From germline, CDR1 is SGHTA and CDR2 FQGNSA. The CDR3 consists of 16 residues. CDR3 coding DNA: TGTGCCAGCAACAAAGGGGGGGTGCGGGGCACAGATACGCAGTATTTT. It codes for CASNKGGVRGTDTQYF. Based on the CDR3 plus reference TRBV7-2 and TRBJ2-3, the full variable domain is GAGVSQSPSNKVTEKGKDVELRCDPISGHTALYWYRQSLGQGLEFLIYFQGNSAPDKSGLPSDRFSAERTGGSVSTLTIQRTQQEDSAVYLCASNKGGVRGTDTQYFGPGTRLTVL.

The sample holds a few counts of this clone. V gene TRBV10-3 combines with J gene TRBJ2-1; 10 bases map to TRBD2. Germline CDR1 reads ENHRY; CDR2 reads SYGVKD. V lost 0 bases to trimming and J lost 4 bases; unmatched junction nucleotides: 3. The CDR3 covers 16 residues. The CDR3 bases are TGTGCCATCAGTGAGTCGGAGCGGGGGGGGTACAATGAGCAGTTCTTC. This sequence encodes CAISESERGGYNEQFF.

The chain combines TRBV5-1 with TRBJ2-5, with D tentatively TRBD2 (6 bases). The J call could be wrong; TRBJ2-7 is a better fit for the DNA end. This CDR3 is 14 amino acids long. Per germline, CDR1 SGHRS and CDR2 YFSETQ. Here the CDR3 reads CASSLIPGDYEQYF. The CDR3 region has the DNA TGCGCCAGCAGCTTGATTCCGGGGGACTACGAGCAGTACTTC.

About this clone itself: Other nucleotide sequences in the sample specify the same CDR3. The chain carries TRBV18 and TRBJ1-1; 7 positions agree with TRBD1. Looked up from germline, CDR1 is KGHSH and CDR2 is LQKENI. After removal of 3 bases from V and 1 base from J, the junction contained 5 bases not matched to a gene. CDR3 length: 15 amino acids. The CDR3 here is CASSPLQGRNTEAFF. The DNA of the CDR3 is TGTGCCAGCTCACCCTTACAGGGGAGGAACACTGAAGCTTTCTTT.